Shown below are 26 T cell receptor beta chains from a single sample sequenced in a study of blood T cell repertoires in COVID-19. TCRdb keeps only in-frame clones here, not all; method: immunoSEQ multiplex PCR. The data show around 140,000 clones, around nine tenths seen once. Source material: peripheral blood. The source is a woman between 70 and 85 years old with COVID-19, enrolled during active disease.

CDR3 amino acids: CATNRGGGEQFF. In nucleotides, the CDR3 is TGTGCCACCAACAGGGGGGGAGGTGAGCAGTTCTTC. This chain links TRBV24-1 with TRBJ2-1; TRBD1 might be the D (8 bases). Germline V CDR1 and CDR2: KGHDR, SFDVKD. The germline V and J ends were trimmed by 8 bases and 9 bases, with 13 bases remaining between them. The CDR3 is 12 amino acids.

The CDR3, as DNA: TGTGCCAGCAGCTGGACTAGCAGCAGATTCCAAGAGACCCAGTACTTC. Protein sequence: CASSWTSSRFQETQYF. The V and J genes are TRBV5-6 and TRBJ2-5, with 8 bases identical to TRBD2. The CDR3 consists of 16 residues. Germline CDR1 reads SGHDT; CDR2 reads YYEEEE. The J segment lost 1 base and the V segment lost 3 bases, leaving 8 bases of the junction unmatched.

This chain uses TRBV9 with TRBJ1-1; D might be TRBD1 (6 bases). Trimming took 6 bases from V and 2 from J, leaving 14 bases between them. Looked up from germline, CDR1 is SGDLS and CDR2 is YYNGEE. CDR3 length equals 14 residues. CDR3 DNA sequence: TGTGCCAGCACCACGTCAGGGGCAAACACTGAAGCTTTCTTT. It encodes CASTTSGANTEAFF.

This clone was seen once. The chain recombines TRBV19 with TRBJ1-4, with D possibly TRBD1 on 5 matching bases. V gave up 9 bases and J gave up 4 bases, with 21 bases separating them. The CDR3 has 16 amino acids. CDR1 and CDR2 (germline): LNHDA, SQIVND (reference sequence). The CDR3 spells CASKRRGTGDNEKLFF. The CDR3 region has the DNA TGTGCCAGCAAACGGAGGGGTACAGGTGATAATGAAAAACTGTTTTTT.

This chain joins TRBV19 and TRBJ1-6, with a possible D match to TRBD1 (6 bases). Looked up from germline, CDR1 is LNHDA and CDR2 is SQIVND (reference sequence). This CDR3 region has 14 residues. V gave up 2 bases and J gave up 7 bases, with 9 bases separating them. CDR3 nucleotide sequence: TGTGCCAGTAGTATAAGGGACAAGAATTCACCCCTCCACTTT. Its translation is CASSIRDKNSPLHF.

The J gene is TRBJ2-1, the V gene TRBV20-1; a weak D match, TRBD1 (6 bases). The germline CDR1 and CDR2 sequences are DFQATT and SNEGSKA (reference sequence). CDR3 length: 13 residues. V lost 3 bases to trimming and J lost 2 bases, with 8 bases between them. The CDR3, as DNA: TGCAGTGCTAGTAACAGGGCCTACAATGAGCAGTTCTTC. Amino acids: CSASNRAYNEQFF.

There are a few counts of this clone. This rearrangement joins TRBV14 to TRBJ1-6; possible D gene TRBD1, 6 bases. The CDR3 spans 18 residues. The V end was cut by 2 bases, the J end by 3 bases, with 17 bases between. Germline V gene data show CDR1 as SGHDN and CDR2 as FVKESK. CDR3 nucleotide sequence: TGTGCCAGCAGCCAAACAAAGGACAGACTCTTCTATAATTCACCCCTCCACTTT. Protein sequence: CASSQTKDRLFYNSPLHF.

This chain connects TRBV5-5 to TRBJ2-7, with TRBD2 identical over 8 bases. The germline V gene encodes CDR1 SGHKS and CDR2 YYEKEE (reference sequence). V trimming: 0 bases; J trimming: 7 bases; junction bases outside the gene matches: 6. The length of the CDR3 is 14 residues. This CDR3 is CASSLAGGLGEQYF. DNA for the CDR3: TGTGCCAGCAGCTTGGCGGGGGGGCTGGGAGAGCAGTACTTC.

The gene calls are TRBV19 and TRBJ2-6, with D perhaps matching TRBD2 (5 bases). Germline-derived CDR1 and CDR2 are LNHDA and SQIVND (reference sequence). V was cut by 4 bases and J by 4 bases, with 11 bases left in between. The CDR3 loop spans 15 amino acids. In DNA form, the CDR3 reads TGTGCCAGTAGTACGCTAGCAACCGGGGCCAACGTCCTGACTTTC. Residues: CASSTLATGANVLTF.

This clone was detected once. The rearrangement links TRBV6-5 to TRBJ1-1; the D gene is possibly TRBD1 (5 bases). V was trimmed by 8 bases and J by 0 bases, leaving 13 bases between them. The CDR3 consists of 14 residues. Germline CDR1 is MNHEY and CDR2 is SVGAGI. CDR3 in DNA: TGTGCCAGCCTTAGGACACAGATGAACACTGAAGCTTTCTTT. Translating it yields CASLRTQMNTEAFF.

The CDR3 DNA follows: TGTGCCAGCAGACTGACAGGGGGTAGGGCTGAAGCTTTCTTT. Translating gives CASRLTGGRAEAFF. This chain connects TRBV6-5 to TRBJ1-1, with 9 bases fitting TRBD1. J was trimmed by 6 bases and V by 6 bases; bases with no gene match: 8. CDR3 length equals 14 residues. Germline CDR1 is MNHEY and CDR2 is SVGAGI.

The chain has TRBV18 and TRBJ2-1; weak D call: TRBD2 (5 bases). Trimming left V 0 bases short and J 3 bases short, with 12 bases between. Germline-derived CDR1 and CDR2 are KGHSH and LQKENI. This CDR3 is 16 amino acids long. CDR3 nucleotides: TGTGCCAGCTCACCACCGGTTGAGGGCCTCTACAATGAGCAGTTCTTC. Amino acids: CASSPPVEGLYNEQFF.

The chain employs TRBV7-2 and TRBJ2-7; 10 positions agree with TRBD2. Germline lookup yields CDR1 SGHTA and CDR2 FQGNSA. The trim removed 5 bases at V and 3 bases at J, leaving 7 bases unmatched. This CDR3 has 15 amino acids. DNA of the CDR3: TGTGCCAGCAGCCTCAGCGGGGGGGCCATCTACGAGCAGTACTTC. Amino acid sequence: CASSLSGGAIYEQYF.

This clone was seen more than once but under ten times. This chain links TRBV7-9 with TRBJ2-1, with 8 bases lining up with TRBD2. This CDR3 is built from 12 residues. Germline V gives CDR1 SEHNR, CDR2 FQNEAQ (reference sequence). The junction had 4 bases not matched to a gene; V was cut back by 6 bases and J by 9 bases. DNA for the CDR3: TGTGCCAGCAGTCGACTAGCGAGTGAGCAGTTCTTC. Translating it yields CASSRLASEQFF.

Many counts were recorded for this clone. The chain has TRBV9 and TRBJ2-3; 7 bases align to TRBD2. There are 17 residues in the CDR3. After removal of 2 bases from V and 1 base from J, the junction contained 10 bases not matched to a gene. Germline CDR1 SGDLS, CDR2 YYNGEE. In DNA form, the CDR3 reads TGTGCCAGCAGCGTCTCGCCACCTGGGGGGGGCACAGATACGCAGTATTTT. It yields the protein CASSVSPPGGGTDTQYF.

V is TRBV3-1 (or the pseudogene TRBV3-2) and J is TRBJ2-7; D not certain. V shed 2 bases and J shed 2 bases, with 10 bases lying between them. The length of the CDR3 is 14 residues. The germline gives CDR1 LGHDT, CDR2 YNNKEL (reference sequence). The DNA for the CDR3 is TGTGCCAGCAGCCAATATCCAACGGCCTACGAGCAGTACTTC. Encoded protein: CASSQYPTAYEQYF.

The chain uses TRBV5-4 and TRBJ2-1, with TRBD2 matching over 11 bases. V shed 4 bases, J shed 5 bases, and the junction held 2 bases outside the gene matches. The CDR3 contains 14 residues. Germline V gene data show CDR1 as SGHNT and CDR2 as YYREEE (reference sequence). The CDR3 here is CASSVAGGNNEQFF. The DNA for the CDR3 is TGTGCCAGCAGCGTAGCGGGGGGGAACAATGAGCAGTTCTTC.

The chain joins TRBV16 to TRBJ2-7; perhaps TRBD1 as D (6 bases). Germline values: CDR1 KGHSY, CDR2 FQNENV. Trimming took off 3 bases at V and 6 bases at J, with 21 bases between the two ends. CDR3 length equals 16 residues. The CDR3 spells CASSQDGVRVGGEQYF. CDR3 DNA: TGTGCCAGCAGCCAGGACGGCGTGAGGGTAGGGGGCGAGCAGTACTTC.

This rearrangement joins TRBV5-4 to TRBJ2-7; 7 nucleotides agree with TRBD1. Losses at the gene ends were 3 bases for V and 2 bases for J; bases not matched to a gene: 8. The CDR3 contains 15 residues. Germline lookup yields CDR1 SGHNT and CDR2 YYREEE (reference sequence). CDR3 coding DNA: TGTGCCAGCAGCTCCAAAGTGGGACAGACCTACGAGCAGTACTTC. Translated, it gives CASSSKVGQTYEQYF.

The V and J genes are TRBV2 and TRBJ2-1; D not certain. The CDR3 is 11 residues long. Trimming left V 7 bases short and J 7 bases short, with 8 bases between. Per the germline V gene, CDR1 is SNHLY and CDR2 is FYNNEI. In DNA, the CDR3 is TGTGCCAGCATCCCCCTAAATGAGCAGTTCTTC. This gives the protein CASIPLNEQFF.

The chain employs TRBV11-2 and TRBJ2-1; 9 positions agree with TRBD2. Germline assignment: CDR1 SGHAT and CDR2 FQNNGV. This CDR3 comprises 16 residues. The V gene end was trimmed by 5 bases and the J gene end by 9 bases; junction bases not matched to a gene: 14. The CDR3 protein is CASSPQVGSGGLEQFF. As DNA, the CDR3 is TGTGCCAGCAGCCCCCAGGTCGGTAGCGGGGGACTTGAGCAGTTCTTC.

This clone was detected once. V usage is TRBV2 and J usage is TRBJ1-5; D not resolved. This CDR3 comprises 14 residues. V was cut by 5 bases and J by 5 bases, with 13 bases left in between. Germline lookup yields CDR1 SNHLY and CDR2 FYNNEI. The CDR3 reads CASSRPSRDQPQHF. The CDR3 DNA reads as TGTGCCAGCAGTCGTCCCAGCCGGGATCAGCCCCAGCATTTT.

The chain is built from TRBV2 and TRBJ1-3; D call uncertain. From germline, CDR1 is SNHLY and CDR2 FYNNEI. V was clipped by 8 bases and J by 0 bases, with 14 bases between them. There are 15 residues in the CDR3. The CDR3 spells CASGSSALSGNTIYF. The CDR3 region has the DNA TGTGCCAGCGGGAGTTCAGCCCTCTCTGGAAACACCATATATTTT.

The chain joins TRBV2 to TRBJ1-2; D not certain. V was trimmed by 6 bases and J by 1 base, leaving 9 bases between them. CDR1 SNHLY and CDR2 FYNNEI come from the germline V gene. CDR3 length equals 13 residues. DNA of the CDR3: TGTGCCAGCAGGGACGAGGGTAACTATGGCTACACCTTC. This gives the protein CASRDEGNYGYTF.

The CDR3 reads CSVTPTLGGYEQYF. The CDR3 bases are TGCAGCGTGACCCCGACATTGGGTGGTTACGAGCAGTACTTC. The chain recombines TRBV29-1 with TRBJ2-7; D is ambiguous. V was clipped by 6 bases and J by 4 bases, with 19 bases between them. Germline assignment: CDR1 SQVTM and CDR2 ANQGSEA. CDR3 length equals 14 residues.

The chain carries TRBV19 and TRBJ1-1; weak D call: TRBD1 (6 bases). The CDR3 has 14 amino acids. Trimming took 4 bases from V and 5 from J, leaving 14 bases between them. Germline V lookup: CDR1 LNHDA, CDR2 SQIVND (reference sequence). The CDR3 DNA sequence: TGTGCCAGTAGTACCTCAGGGGTCGAAACTGAAGCTTTCTTT. Translated: CASSTSGVETEAFF.